The 3 T cell receptor beta chains below all came from one sample that was sequenced in a study of OX40 agonist ivuxolimab in advanced cancers. Sequencing used immunoSEQ multiplex PCR; TCRdb keeps in-frame clones, though not all of them. The table has 37,000 or so clones, 85% seen once. Sequenced here: CD4+ or CD8+ T cells sorted from blood, sampled in a trial of the OX40 agonist ivuxolimab. The source is an adult with an advanced solid tumor such as melanoma, head and neck, liver or kidney cancer.

V usage is TRBV2 and J usage is TRBJ2-5; D might be TRBD1 (5 bases). V gave up 6 bases and J gave up 1 base, with 15 bases separating them. The CDR3 is 15 residues long. The V gene's germline CDR1 is SNHLY and CDR2 FYNNEI. In nucleotides, the CDR3 is TGTGCCAGCAGCCCTCTTGTAGACAGCCAAGAGACCCAGTACTTC. Residues: CASSPLVDSQETQYF.

This clone was seen only once. As DNA, the CDR3 is TGTGCCAGTAACCCCCCCACCGGGGAGCTGTTTTTT. This codes for CASNPPTGELFF. V gene TRBV10-3 combines with J gene TRBJ2-2; no reliable D call. Trimming pared 10 bases from V and 4 bases from J, leaving 10 bases between. CDR3 size: 12 residues. Germline assignment: CDR1 ENHRY and CDR2 SYGVKD.

This clone was observed once. The chain uses TRBV5-6 and TRBJ2-3; D unresolved. Germline V lookup: CDR1 SGHDT, CDR2 YYEEEE. The CDR3 contains 15 residues. V lost 1 base to trimming and J lost 4 bases, with 13 bases between them. The CDR3 region has the DNA TGTGCCAGCAGCTTGACACCAAGGTTCGCAGATACGCAGTATTTT. Translating gives CASSLTPRFADTQYF.